This T cell receptor beta chain was recovered during a study of blood T cell repertoires in COVID-19. Study overall: There were acute and convalescent COVID-19 samples, and they came from the United States, Italy and Spain.

The assay was immunoSEQ multiplex PCR, and TCRdb's table has in-frame clones only and misses some. The sample carries 250,000 to 300,000 clones, around 84% recorded once. CDR3 length: 16 amino acids. Per germline, CDR1 MNHEY and CDR2 SVGAGI. Trimming pared 2 bases from V and 0 bases from J, leaving 11 bases between. The receptor was isolated from a man younger than 30 who had recovered from COVID-19. The sample comprised PBMCs or T cells enriched from blood (not recorded which). The J gene is TRBJ1-3, the V gene TRBV6-5; D unclear. CDR3: CASSYGHGVSGNTIYF. CDR3 DNA sequence: TGTGCCAGCAGTTACGGTCACGGGGTCTCTGGAAACACCATATATTTT.